Detailed here is one TCR beta chain. No antigen is known for it. Volunteers at a blood bank in Maryland, USA, were the healthy controls. Libraries used 2 million unsorted PBMCs kept frozen in RNAlater. CDR3 size: 17 residues. Germline trimming cut 6 bases from V and 1 base from J; bases unmatched to any gene: 13. The germline V gene has CDR1 LNHDA and CDR2 SQIVND (reference sequence). Sequencing of 15-18 subjects in each run yielded over 190 million TCR-beta sequences. TCRdb re-derived calls from the 5' RACE reads in MiXCR, one entry per CDR3 protein. The data contain about 16,000 distinct CDR3 sequences, roughly 21% of them singletons. The data belong to a study of neurological immune-mediated disorders. Study conclusions and caveats: Patients with HTLV-1-associated myelopathy had the highest level of TCR clonal expansion, whereas patients with multiple sclerosis had the lowest level, falling beneath the level found in healthy controls.

The clonotype originates from a man in his fifties in good health. J is TRBJ2-7 and V is TRBV19; 9 bases are shared with TRBD1. The sample taken for sequencing was PBMCs. The CDR3 protein is CASSAYQLTGGSYEQYF. CDR3 in DNA: TGTGCCAGTAGCGCCTACCAGCTGACAGGGGGTTCCTACGAGCAGTACTTC.